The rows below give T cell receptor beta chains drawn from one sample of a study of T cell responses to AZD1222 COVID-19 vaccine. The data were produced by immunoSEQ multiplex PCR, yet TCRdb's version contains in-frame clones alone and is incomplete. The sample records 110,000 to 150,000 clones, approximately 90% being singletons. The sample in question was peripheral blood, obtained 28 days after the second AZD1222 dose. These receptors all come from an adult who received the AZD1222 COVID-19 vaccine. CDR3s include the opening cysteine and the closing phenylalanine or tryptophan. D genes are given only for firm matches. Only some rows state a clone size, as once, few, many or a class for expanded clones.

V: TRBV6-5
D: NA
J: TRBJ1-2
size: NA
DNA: TGTGCCAGCAGCCCCCGGGAGGGTGGTGGCTACACCTTC
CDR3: CASSPREGGGYTF

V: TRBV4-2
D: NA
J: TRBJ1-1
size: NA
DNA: TGTGCCAGCAGCCCCGGAGTCCTGAACACTGAAGCTTTCTTT
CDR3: CASSPGVLNTEAFF

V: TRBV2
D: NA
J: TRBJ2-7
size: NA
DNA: TGTGCCAGTCGGATGCGGGGCGCCTCCTACGAGCAGTACTTC
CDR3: CASRMRGASYEQYF

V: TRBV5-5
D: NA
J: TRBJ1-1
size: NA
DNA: TGTGCCAGCAGCTTCCGTCCGGGTACTGAAGCTTTCTTT
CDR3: CASSFRPGTEAFF

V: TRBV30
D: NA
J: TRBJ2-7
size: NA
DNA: TGTGCCTGGAGTCCTTTTACGGGGTCCGAGCAGTACTTC
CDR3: CAWSPFTGSEQYF

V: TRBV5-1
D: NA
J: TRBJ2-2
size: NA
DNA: TGCGCCAGCAGCTTTGGTACTTCGAACACCGGGGAGCTGTTTTTT
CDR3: CASSFGTSNTGELFF

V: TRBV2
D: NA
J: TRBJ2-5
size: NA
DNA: TGTGCCAGCAGTTTTGTCGTGCTAGAGACCCAGTACTTC
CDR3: CASSFVVLETQYF

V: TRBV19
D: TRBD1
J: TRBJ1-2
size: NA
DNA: TGTGCCAGTAGTATAGCGGGACAGGGCTACACCTTC
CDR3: CASSIAGQGYTF

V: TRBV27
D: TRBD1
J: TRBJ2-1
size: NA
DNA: TGTGCCAGCAGTTTGGGACAGGCACAATACAATGAGCAGTTCTTC
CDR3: CASSLGQAQYNEQFF

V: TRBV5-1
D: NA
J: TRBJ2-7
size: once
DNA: TGCGCCAGCAGCCCCCAGGTCGACCCGCCCTACGAGCAGTACTTC
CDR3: CASSPQVDPPYEQYF

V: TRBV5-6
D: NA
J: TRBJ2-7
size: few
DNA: TGTGCCAGCAGCCGGGACGCACAGGCGATGCAGTACTTC
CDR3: CASSRDAQAMQYF

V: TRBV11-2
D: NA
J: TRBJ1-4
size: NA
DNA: TGTGCCAGCAGCTCCTTGTCTAGGGGTGAAAAACTGTTTTTT
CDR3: CASSSLSRGEKLFF

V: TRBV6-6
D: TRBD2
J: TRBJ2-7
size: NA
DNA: TGTGCCAGCAGTCAGACTAGCCTCTACGAGCAGTACTTC
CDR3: CASSQTSLYEQYF

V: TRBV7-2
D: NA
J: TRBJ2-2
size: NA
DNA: TGTGCCAGCAGCGTCACGGACATCAACGCCGGGGAGCTGTTTTTT
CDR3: CASSVTDINAGELFF

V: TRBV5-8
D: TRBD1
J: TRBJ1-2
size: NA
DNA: TGTGCCAGCAGCGGTCCATACGGACAGGGAAGAAGTGGCTACACCTTC
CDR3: CASSGPYGQGRSGYTF

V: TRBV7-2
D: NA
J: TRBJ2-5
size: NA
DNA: TGTGCCAGCAGCTTGGTTAGCGGTAAAGAGACCCAGTACTTC
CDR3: CASSLVSGKETQYF

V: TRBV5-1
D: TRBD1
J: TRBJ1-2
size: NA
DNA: TGCGCCAGCAGCTTGGCCGGTCCACAGGGGATGGTGTATGGCTACACCTTC
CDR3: CASSLAGPQGMVYGYTF

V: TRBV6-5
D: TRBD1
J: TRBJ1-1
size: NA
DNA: TGTGCCAGCAGGCCCAGGGGGAGCGCTGAAGCTTTCTTT
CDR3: CASRPRGSAEAFF

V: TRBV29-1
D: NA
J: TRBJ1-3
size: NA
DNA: TGCAGCGGAGGGCAATCTGGAAACACCATATATTTT
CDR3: CSGGQSGNTIYF

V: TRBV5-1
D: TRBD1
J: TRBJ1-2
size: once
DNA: TGCGCCAGCAGCGAAGGGACAGGGCGCGGCTATGGCTACACCTTC
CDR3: CASSEGTGRGYGYTF

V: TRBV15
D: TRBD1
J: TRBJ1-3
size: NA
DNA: TGTGCCACCAGCAGTGCTGACAGGGGGTCTGGAAACACCATATATTTT
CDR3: CATSSADRGSGNTIYF

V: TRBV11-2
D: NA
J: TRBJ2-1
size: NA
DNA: TGTGCCAGCAGATGGGGGTCCGGGAGTCGCTCCTACAATGAGCAGTTCTTC
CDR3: CASRWGSGSRSYNEQFF

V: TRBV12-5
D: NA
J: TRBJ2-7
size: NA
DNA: TGTGCTAGTGGACGAGGTAGTGGATCCACCTACGAGCAGTACTTC
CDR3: CASGRGSGSTYEQYF

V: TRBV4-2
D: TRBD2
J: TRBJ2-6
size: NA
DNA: TGTGCCAGCAGCCAAGATCGGCGGCGGGGGGCCGGGGCCAACGTCCTGACTTTC
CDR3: CASSQDRRRGAGANVLTF

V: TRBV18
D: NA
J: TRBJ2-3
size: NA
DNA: TGTGCCAGCACCGCGGGACTCAGCACAGATACGCAGTATTTT
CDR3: CASTAGLSTDTQYF

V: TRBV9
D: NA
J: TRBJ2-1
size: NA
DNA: TGTGCCAGCAGCTACACGTACAATGAGCAGTTCTTC
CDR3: CASSYTYNEQFF

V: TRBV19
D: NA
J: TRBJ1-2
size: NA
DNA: TGTGCCAGTTCAAACAGGGAAATCGATGGCTACACCTTC
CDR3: CASSNREIDGYTF

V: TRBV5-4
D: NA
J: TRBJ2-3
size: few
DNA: TGTGCCAGCAGCTTGGGGGGGCCTGGGGGGACAGATACGCAGTATTTT
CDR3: CASSLGGPGGTDTQYF

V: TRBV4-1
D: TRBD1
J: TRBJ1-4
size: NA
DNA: TGCGCCAGCAGCACCCACTTTCTCTGGACAGGGAAGAATGAAAAACTGTTTTTT
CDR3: CASSTHFLWTGKNEKLFF

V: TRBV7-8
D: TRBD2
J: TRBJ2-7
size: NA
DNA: TGTGCCAGCAGCAATCCGGGACTAGCGGGAGAGGCTTTAAGGGAGCAGTACTTC
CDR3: CASSNPGLAGEALREQYF

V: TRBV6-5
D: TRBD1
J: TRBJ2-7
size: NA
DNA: TGTGCCAGCAGTTCGGGACAGGGGGCCTACGAGCAGTACTTC
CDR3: CASSSGQGAYEQYF

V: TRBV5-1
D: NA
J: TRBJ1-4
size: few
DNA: TGCGCCAGCAGTCGGGGGCCGCAAACTAATGAAAAACTGTTTTTT
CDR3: CASSRGPQTNEKLFF

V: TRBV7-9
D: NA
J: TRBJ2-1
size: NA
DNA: TGTGCCAGCAGCTTAGCCCTCTCCGGCTCCTACAATGAGCAGTTCTTC
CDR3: CASSLALSGSYNEQFF

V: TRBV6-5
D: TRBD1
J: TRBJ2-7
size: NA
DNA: TGTGCCAGCAGTTACTCGACAGGGGGCATTTACGAGCAGTACTTC
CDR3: CASSYSTGGIYEQYF

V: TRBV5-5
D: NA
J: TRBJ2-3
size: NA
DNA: TGTGCCAGCAGCCCGTGGGGGAGTTCGGCAGATACGCAGTATTTT
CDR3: CASSPWGSSADTQYF

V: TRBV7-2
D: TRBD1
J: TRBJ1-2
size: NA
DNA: TGTGCCAGCAGCTGGACAGGGCATGACTATGGCTACACCTTC
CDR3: CASSWTGHDYGYTF

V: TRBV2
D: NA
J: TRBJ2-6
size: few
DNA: TGTGCCAGCAGTGCCAGCTCTGGGGCCAACGTCCTGACTTTC
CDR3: CASSASSGANVLTF

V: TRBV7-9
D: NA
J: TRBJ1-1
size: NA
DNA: TGTGCCAGCAGCCCGGGGCCAGGGACTGAAGCTTTCTTT
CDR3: CASSPGPGTEAFF

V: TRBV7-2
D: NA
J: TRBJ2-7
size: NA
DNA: TGTGCCAGCAGCCCAGGTCCAGGGCTGTACGAGCAGTACTTC
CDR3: CASSPGPGLYEQYF

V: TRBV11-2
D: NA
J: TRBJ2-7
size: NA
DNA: TGTGCCAGCAGCTTAGAAGTACGGGGAAGCTCCTACGAGCAGTACTTC
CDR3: CASSLEVRGSSYEQYF

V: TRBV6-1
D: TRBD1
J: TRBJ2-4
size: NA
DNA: TGTGCCAGCAGTGAAGCGACAGGGTTAGGCAAAAACATTCAGTACTTC
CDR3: CASSEATGLGKNIQYF

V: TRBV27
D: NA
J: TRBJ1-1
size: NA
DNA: TGTGCCAGCAGTTTATTCTACAGTCGAGAAAAAGAAGCTTTCTTT
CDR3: CASSLFYSREKEAFF

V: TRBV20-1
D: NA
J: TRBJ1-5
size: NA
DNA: TGCAGTGCTAGTAGGCAGGGGAAGAATCAGCCCCAGCATTTT
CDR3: CSASRQGKNQPQHF

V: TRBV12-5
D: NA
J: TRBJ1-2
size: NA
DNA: TGTGCTAGTGGTTTGGTAGTGTTGGAGGACAGTTTCTATCCTGCGGGCTACACCTTC
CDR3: CASGLVVLEDSFYPAGYTF

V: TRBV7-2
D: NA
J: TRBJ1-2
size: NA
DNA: TGTGCCAGCAGCTTAGCGGGGCTGAAGGATGGCTACACCTTC
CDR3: CASSLAGLKDGYTF

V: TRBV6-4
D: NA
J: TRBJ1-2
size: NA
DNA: TGTGCCAGCAGTGATGGCCCCTTGGATGGCTACACCTTC
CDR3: CASSDGPLDGYTF

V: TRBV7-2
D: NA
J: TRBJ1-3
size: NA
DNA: TGTGCCAGCAGTAACCGATACTCTGGAAACACCATATATTTT
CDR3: CASSNRYSGNTIYF

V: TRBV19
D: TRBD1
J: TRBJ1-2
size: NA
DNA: TGTGCCAGTAGTATATCCGGACAGGGAAACTATGGCTACACCTTC
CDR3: CASSISGQGNYGYTF

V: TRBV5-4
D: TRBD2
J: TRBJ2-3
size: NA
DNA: TGTGCCAGCAGCTCTAGGGACTACACAGATACGCAGTATTTT
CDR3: CASSSRDYTDTQYF

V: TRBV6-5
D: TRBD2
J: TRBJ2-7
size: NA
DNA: TGTGCCAGCATCGTAGCGGGGGGATCCTACGAGCAGTACTTC
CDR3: CASIVAGGSYEQYF

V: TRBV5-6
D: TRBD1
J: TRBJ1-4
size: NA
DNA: TGTGCCAGCAGCCCCTTACAGGGGTCTAATGAAAAACTGTTTTTT
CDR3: CASSPLQGSNEKLFF

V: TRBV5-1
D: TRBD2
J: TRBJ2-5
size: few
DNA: TGCGCCAGCAGCAGGCGGGAGGGCTCGGAGACCCAGTACTTC
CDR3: CASSRREGSETQYF